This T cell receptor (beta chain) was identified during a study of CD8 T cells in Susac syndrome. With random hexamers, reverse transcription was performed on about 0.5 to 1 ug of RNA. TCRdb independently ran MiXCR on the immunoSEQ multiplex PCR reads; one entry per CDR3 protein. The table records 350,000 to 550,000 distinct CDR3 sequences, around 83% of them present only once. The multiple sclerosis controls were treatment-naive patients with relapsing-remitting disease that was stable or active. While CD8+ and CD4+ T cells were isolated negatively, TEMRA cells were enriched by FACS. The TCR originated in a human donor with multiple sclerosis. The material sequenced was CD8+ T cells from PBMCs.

CDR3 nucleotide sequence: TGTGCCAGCAGCTCAATAGGGTACGAGCAGTACTTC. Encoded protein: CASSSIGYEQYF. V usage is TRBV7-6 and J usage is TRBJ2-7; D call uncertain. Deletions cut 4 bases from V and 4 bases from J, with 8 bases between. CDR1 and CDR2 (germline): SGHVS, FNYEAQ. The length of the CDR3 is 12 residues.